These 21 T cell receptor beta chains share one sample of origin, sequenced in a study of T cell changes during pregnancy in multiple sclerosis. Sequencing was performed with immunoSEQ multiplex PCR; in TCRdb, only in-frame clones are kept and a portion is missing. The sample shows approximately 89,000 clones, roughly 94% of them seen only once. This specimen consisted of peripheral blood, obtained after pregnancy. The receptors were sampled from a female donor in good health, enrolled as a control in a pregnancy study.

V usage is TRBV7-8 and J usage is TRBJ2-7; TRBD1 agrees at 10 bases. The V and J ends lost 4 bases and 3 bases, in that order; junction bases with no gene match: 3. The CDR3 sequence is 14 residues long. In germline, CDR1 is SGHVS, CDR2 FQNEAQ. The CDR3 protein is CASSSGTGDYEQYF. The CDR3 DNA follows: TGTGCCAGCAGCTCCGGGACAGGGGACTACGAGCAGTACTTC. Using reference TRBV7-8 and TRBJ2-7 for the parts outside the CDR3, the full variable domain is GAGVSQSPRYKVAKRGQDVALRCDPISGHVSLFWYQQALGQGPEFLTYFQNEAQLDKSGLPSDRFFAERPEGSVSTLKIQRTQQEDSAVYLCASSSGTGDYEQYFGPGTRLTVT.

J is TRBJ2-3 and V is TRBV5-1; D possibly corresponds to TRBD2 (5 bases). The CDR3 runs 16 residues. Germline assignment: CDR1 SGHRS and CDR2 YFSETQ. V lost 0 bases, J lost 7 bases, and 18 bases lay in between. The DNA for the CDR3 is TGCGCCAGCAGCTTGGGAGGCACCGGGATCGCCAATACGCAGTATTTT. Translated: CASSLGGTGIANTQYF.

This clone was seen just once. The chain has TRBV5-1 and TRBJ2-5; no reliable D call. The V end was cut by 0 bases, the J end by 5 bases, with 5 bases between. This CDR3 has 12 amino acids. Germline V gene data show CDR1 as SGHRS and CDR2 as YFSETQ. CDR3 in amino acids: CASSLGLETQYF. CDR3 DNA: TGCGCCAGCAGCTTGGGTCTGGAGACCCAGTACTTC.

This clone was found once. This chain uses TRBV5-4 with TRBJ1-1; TRBD1 might be the D (5 bases). This CDR3 has 14 residues. Trimming left V 7 bases short and J 5 bases short, with 18 bases between. The germline gives CDR1 SGHNT, CDR2 YYREEE (reference sequence). For the CDR3, the DNA is TGTGCCAGCCTTCCCGACAGCTCGAGGACTGAAGCTTTCTTT. This gives the protein CASLPDSSRTEAFF.

This clone was seen just once. This chain joins TRBV9 and TRBJ1-3; 10 bases match TRBD1. CDR3 size: 17 residues. Germline lookup yields CDR1 SGDLS and CDR2 YYNGEE. The ends lost 4 bases at V and 2 bases at J; junction bases unmatched: 9. CDR3 sequence reads: CASSSRPGQGTGNTIYF. Here the CDR3 DNA reads TGTGCCAGCAGCTCGCGACCGGGACAGGGGACTGGAAACACCATATATTTT.

The V call is TRBV5-1, the J call TRBJ1-1, with D unresolved. Germline-derived CDR1 and CDR2 are SGHRS and YFSETQ. CDR3 length equals 13 residues. Between the trimmed V and J ends, which lost 6 bases and 1 base, there was a span of 10 bases. The DNA of the CDR3 is TGCGCCAGCACCCCTCACGGGAACACTGAAGCTTTCTTT. This codes for CASTPHGNTEAFF.

The rearrangement joins TRBV7-9 to TRBJ1-1, with unresolved D. The germline gives CDR1 SEHNR, CDR2 FQNEAQ (reference sequence). V lost 1 base and J lost 2, with 8 bases in between. The CDR3 is 14 residues long. The CDR3 loop is CASSLGQVNTEAFF. In DNA form, the CDR3 reads TGTGCCAGCAGCTTAGGCCAGGTCAACACTGAAGCTTTCTTT.

This rearrangement joins TRBV28 to TRBJ2-1; the match to TRBD2 covers 9 bases. The CDR3 loop spans 15 amino acids. CDR1 is MDHEN and CDR2 is SYDVKM in the germline V gene. J was trimmed by 7 bases and V by 2 bases; bases with no gene match: 6. The CDR3 nucleotides are TGTGCCAGCAGTTTAATTAGCGGGAGTCGGAATGAGCAGTTCTTC. Amino acids: CASSLISGSRNEQFF.

The V gene is TRBV2, the J gene TRBJ2-7; 8 bases map to TRBD1. The CDR3 contains 13 residues. V was clipped by 10 bases and J by 2 bases; unmatched bases: 7. Germline values: CDR1 SNHLY, CDR2 FYNNEI. CDR3 in DNA: TGTGCCACAGGCGGACAGGGTCCCTACGAGCAGTACTTC. Translation: CATGGQGPYEQYF.

The rearrangement joins TRBV4-1 to TRBJ1-5; perhaps TRBD1 as D (5 bases). Germline values: CDR1 MGHRA, CDR2 YSYEKL. CDR3 length equals 15 residues. The V gene lost 4 bases and the J gene lost 2 bases, with 12 bases spanning the gap. This chain's CDR3 is CASSLGPWGNQPQHF. CDR3 coding DNA: TGCGCCAGCAGCCTGGGGCCATGGGGCAATCAGCCCCAGCATTTT.

The chain couples TRBV6-5 to TRBJ2-7; D gene unclear. CDR3 length: 13 amino acids. Between the trimmed V and J ends, which lost 0 bases and 2 bases, there was a span of 5 bases. Germline lookup yields CDR1 MNHEY and CDR2 SVGAGI. CDR3 sequence reads: CASSYSSTYEQYF. The DNA for the CDR3 is TGTGCCAGCAGTTACTCTTCCACCTACGAGCAGTACTTC.

This chain joins TRBV7-8 and TRBJ2-7; TRBD1 is a possible D gene (6 bases). This CDR3 comprises 15 residues. Trimming took 6 bases from V and 3 from J, leaving 18 bases between them. Germline V gene sequence: CDR1 SGHVS, CDR2 FQNEAQ. The DNA for the CDR3 is TGTGCCAGCAGGCCCCAGGGGTCGGGATACTACGAGCAGTACTTC. Protein sequence: CASRPQGSGYYEQYF.

The chain employs TRBV7-8 and TRBJ2-1; TRBD2 matches at 16 bases. Germline V CDR1 and CDR2: SGHVS, FQNEAQ. Trimming took 5 bases from V and 1 from J; bases not matched to a gene: 14. The CDR3 length is 21 residues. This CDR3 reads CASSRAGTSGRADRSYNEQFF. CDR3 DNA sequence: TGTGCCAGCAGCAGAGCCGGGACTAGCGGGAGGGCCGATAGATCCTACAATGAGCAGTTCTTC. The whole variable domain, filled in from reference TRBV7-8 and TRBJ2-1, reads GAGVSQSPRYKVAKRGQDVALRCDPISGHVSLFWYQQALGQGPEFLTYFQNEAQLDKSGLPSDRFFAERPEGSVSTLKIQRTQQEDSAVYLCASSRAGTSGRADRSYNEQFFGPGTRLTVL.

The chain couples TRBV5-1 to TRBJ2-5; 8 positions match TRBD2. This CDR3 has 14 residues. With V trimmed by 4 bases and J by 5 bases, 7 bases remained unmatched. The germline gives CDR1 SGHRS, CDR2 YFSETQ. This CDR3 is CASSLPGGAETQYF. CDR3 nucleotides: TGCGCCAGCAGCCTCCCGGGGGGGGCGGAGACCCAGTACTTC.

V is TRBV5-1 and J is TRBJ2-1, with D tentatively TRBD1 (6 bases). The V end was cut by 0 bases, the J end by 4 bases, with 11 bases between. Germline V lookup: CDR1 SGHRS, CDR2 YFSETQ. This CDR3 is built from 15 residues. CDR3 region: CASSLGGQSYNEQFF. The CDR3 nucleotides are TGCGCCAGCAGCTTGGGGGGGCAAAGTTACAATGAGCAGTTCTTC.

The J gene is TRBJ2-7, the V gene TRBV4-1; the D gene is possibly TRBD2 (6 bases). Germline V gene lookup returns CDR1 MGHRA and CDR2 YSYEKL. Trimming pared 6 bases from V and 7 bases from J, leaving 19 bases between. The length of the CDR3 is 14 residues. This CDR3 is CASRSTGTFGEQYF. The CDR3 DNA follows: TGCGCCAGCAGATCGACGGGGACTTTTGGAGAGCAGTACTTC.

The V gene is TRBV6-1, the J gene TRBJ1-2; 9 bases agree with TRBD1. Germline trimming cut 8 bases from V and 3 bases from J; bases unmatched to any gene: 7. The CDR3 has 14 residues. Germline values: CDR1 MNHNS, CDR2 SASEGT. The CDR3, as DNA: TGTGCCAGCCTGGTGGACAGGGGAGACTATGGCTACACCTTC. This translates into CASLVDRGDYGYTF.

The rearrangement joins TRBV11-2 to TRBJ2-7; no clear D gene. V was cut by 1 base and J by 3 bases, with 13 bases left in between. The germline V gene encodes CDR1 SGHAT and CDR2 FQNNGV. The CDR3 consists of 15 residues. The CDR3 coding sequence is TGTGCCAGCAGCTTAGGTGGAGAAGACCTCTACGAGCAGTACTTC. Protein: CASSLGGEDLYEQYF.

In this sample, this clone turned up once. J is TRBJ2-7 and V is TRBV28; D ambiguous. The CDR3 extends over 15 amino acids. Germline CDR1 and CDR2: MDHEN and SYDVKM. With 4 bases removed from V and 4 bases from J, the gap between germline ends came to 17 bases. The CDR3 DNA sequence: TGTGCCAGCAGTTACCCGCCTCCCACCGCGTACGAGCAGTACTTC. The encoded protein is CASSYPPPTAYEQYF.

This chain joins TRBV9 and TRBJ2-3, with TRBD2 identical over 8 bases. Germline values: CDR1 SGDLS, CDR2 YYNGEE. The trim removed 5 bases at V and 5 bases at J, leaving 10 bases unmatched. The CDR3 extends over 15 amino acids. The CDR3 protein is CASSPLAGSVDTQYF. In DNA, the CDR3 is TGTGCCAGCAGTCCTTTAGCGGGAAGTGTAGATACGCAGTATTTT. Using reference TRBV9 and TRBJ2-3 for the parts outside the CDR3, the full variable domain is DSGVTQTPKHLITATGQRVTLRCSPRSGDLSVYWYQQSLDQGLQFLIQYYNGEERAKGNILERFSAQQFPDLHSELNLSSLELGDSALYFCASSPLAGSVDTQYFGPGTRLTVL.

The V call is TRBV9, the J call TRBJ1-5, with D perhaps matching TRBD1 (5 bases). Per the germline V gene, CDR1 is SGDLS and CDR2 is YYNGEE. V was cut by 1 base and J by 6 bases, with 8 bases left in between. The CDR3 consists of 13 residues. The DNA of the CDR3 is TGTGCCAGCAGCGTAACGGGGGGTCAGCCCCAGCATTTT. Translated, it gives CASSVTGGQPQHF. The complete variable domain, with remaining parts taken from reference TRBV9 and TRBJ1-5, reads DSGVTQTPKHLITATGQRVTLRCSPRSGDLSVYWYQQSLDQGLQFLIQYYNGEERAKGNILERFSAQQFPDLHSELNLSSLELGDSALYFCASSVTGGQPQHFGDGTRLSIL.